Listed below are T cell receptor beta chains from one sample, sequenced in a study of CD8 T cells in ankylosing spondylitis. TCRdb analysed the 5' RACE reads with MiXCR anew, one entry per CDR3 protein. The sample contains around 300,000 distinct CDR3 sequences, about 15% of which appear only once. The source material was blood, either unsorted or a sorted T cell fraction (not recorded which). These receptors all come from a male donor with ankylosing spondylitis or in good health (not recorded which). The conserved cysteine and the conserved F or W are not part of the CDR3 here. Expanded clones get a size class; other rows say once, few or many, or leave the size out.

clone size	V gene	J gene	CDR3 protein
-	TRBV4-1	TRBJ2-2	ASSQGTARTGELF
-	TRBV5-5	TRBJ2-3	ASTLDGTSTDTQY
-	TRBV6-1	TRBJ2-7	ASGTGVTYEQY
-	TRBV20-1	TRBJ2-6	SARDLSGGTNGANVLT
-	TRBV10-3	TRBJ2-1	AYSGGAKYNEQF
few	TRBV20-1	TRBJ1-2	SAPGLGTYGYT
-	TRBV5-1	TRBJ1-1	ATSTGGDTEAF
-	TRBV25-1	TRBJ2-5	ASSESGTSRQETQY
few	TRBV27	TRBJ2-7	ASSPGTSIYEQY
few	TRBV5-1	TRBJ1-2	ASSLGGRAPLF
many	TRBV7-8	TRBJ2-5	ASSGRAGETQY
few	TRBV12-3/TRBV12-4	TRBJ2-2	ASRPQDGELF
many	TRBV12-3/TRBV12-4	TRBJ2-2	ASTNPRAGELF
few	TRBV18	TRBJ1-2	ASSPSRALLYGYT
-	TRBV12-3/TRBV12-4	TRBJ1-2	ASSRDGTYGYT
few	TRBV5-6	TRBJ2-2	ASSPSSVTGELF
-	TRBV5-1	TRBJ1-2	ASSLTGDGDYGYT
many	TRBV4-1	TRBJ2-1	ASSQQAGGYNEQF